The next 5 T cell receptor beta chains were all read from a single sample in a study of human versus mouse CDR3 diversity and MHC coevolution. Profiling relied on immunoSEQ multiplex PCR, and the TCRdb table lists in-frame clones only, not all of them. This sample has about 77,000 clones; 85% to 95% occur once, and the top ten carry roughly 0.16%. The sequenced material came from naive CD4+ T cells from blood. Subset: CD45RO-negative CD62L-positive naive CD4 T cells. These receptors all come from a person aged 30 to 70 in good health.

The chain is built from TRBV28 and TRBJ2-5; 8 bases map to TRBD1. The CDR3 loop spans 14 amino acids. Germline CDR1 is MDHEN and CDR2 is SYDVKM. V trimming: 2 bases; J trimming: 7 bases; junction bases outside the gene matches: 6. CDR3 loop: CASSLGDRSGTQYF. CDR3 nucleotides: TGTGCCAGCAGTTTAGGGGACAGGTCTGGGACCCAGTACTTC.

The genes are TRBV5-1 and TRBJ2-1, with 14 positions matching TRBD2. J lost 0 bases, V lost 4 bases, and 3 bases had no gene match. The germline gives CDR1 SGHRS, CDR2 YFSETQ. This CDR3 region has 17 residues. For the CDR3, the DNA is TGCGCCAGCAGCCGGGGACTAGCGGGGGACTCCTACAATGAGCAGTTCTTC. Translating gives CASSRGLAGDSYNEQFF.

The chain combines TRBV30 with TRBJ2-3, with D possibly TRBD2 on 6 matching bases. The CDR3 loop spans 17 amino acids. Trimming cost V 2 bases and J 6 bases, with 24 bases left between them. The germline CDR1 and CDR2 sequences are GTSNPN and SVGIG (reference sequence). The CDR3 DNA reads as TGTGCCTGGAGTTCCCAGACTAGTTCGGGTGCTTGGGATACGCAGTATTTT. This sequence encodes CAWSSQTSSGAWDTQYF. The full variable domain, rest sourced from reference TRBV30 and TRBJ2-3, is SQTIHQWPATLVQPVGSPLSLECTVEGTSNPNLYWYRQAAGRGLQLLFYSVGIGQISSEVPQNLSASRPQDRQFILSSKKLLLSDSGFYLCAWSSQTSSGAWDTQYFGPGTRLTVL.

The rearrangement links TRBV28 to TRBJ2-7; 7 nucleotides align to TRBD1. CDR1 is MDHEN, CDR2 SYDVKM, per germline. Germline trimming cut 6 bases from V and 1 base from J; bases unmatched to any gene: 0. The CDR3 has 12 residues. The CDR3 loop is CASRQGSYEQYF. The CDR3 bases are TGTGCCAGCAGACAGGGGTCCTACGAGCAGTACTTC.

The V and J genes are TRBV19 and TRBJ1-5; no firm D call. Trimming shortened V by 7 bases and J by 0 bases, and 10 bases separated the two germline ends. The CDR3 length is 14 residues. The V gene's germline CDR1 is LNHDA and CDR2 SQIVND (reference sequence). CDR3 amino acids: CASKGGYSNQPQHF. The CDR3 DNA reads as TGTGCCAGTAAAGGAGGATATAGCAATCAGCCCCAGCATTTT.